What follows are 10 T cell receptor beta chains derived from one specimen sequenced in a study of response to subunit inactivated influenza vaccine. TCRdb re-called the RT-PCR reads with MiXCR, one entry per CDR3 protein. The profile shows about 620,000 distinct CDR3 sequences, approximately 12% of them singletons. This sample comprised PBMCs from blood, obtained on the day of vaccination. All receptors derive from a man aged 50-59 years who received an inactivated influenza vaccine.

A few counts support this clonotype. This chain links TRBV20-1 with TRBJ2-1; 9 bases are a match to TRBD2. Germline V lookup: CDR1 DFQATT, CDR2 SNEGSKA (reference sequence). The CDR3 consists of 15 residues. The V segment lost 6 bases and the J segment 7 bases; nucleotides outside the gene matches: 13. The CDR3 loop reads CSATSSGRTWNEQFF. The CDR3 DNA reads as TGCAGTGCCACTTCCAGCGGGAGGACTTGGAATGAGCAGTTCTTC.

This clonotype was found a few times. The genes are TRBV28 and TRBJ2-7, with no clear D. The germline gives CDR1 MDHEN, CDR2 SYDVKM. Trimming took 7 bases from V and 2 from J, leaving 15 bases between them. This CDR3 region has 14 residues. The CDR3 is CASTRGVGTYEQYF. CDR3 sequence (DNA): TGTGCCAGCACCCGCGGAGTAGGAACCTACGAGCAGTACTTC.

V is TRBV25-1 and J is TRBJ2-3; 10 bases are shared with TRBD2. Unmatched junction bases numbered 8, after V lost 4 bases and J lost 4 bases. The germline V gene has CDR1 MGHDK and CDR2 SYGVNS. The CDR3 sequence is 16 residues long. The CDR3, as DNA: TGTGCCAGCAGTGGAGCTAGCGGGAGCAAAGCAGATACGCAGTATTTT. Residues: CASSGASGSKADTQYF.

In its sample, this clonotype was seen a few times. The CDR3 sequence is CASSFLAGVNTGELFF. Written as DNA, the CDR3 is TGTGCCAGCAGCTTCCTAGCGGGAGTGAACACCGGGGAGCTGTTTTTT. V usage is TRBV7-9 and J usage is TRBJ2-2; TRBD2 aligns across 10 bases. J lost 1 base, V lost 3 bases, and 2 bases had no gene match. Germline lookup yields CDR1 SEHNR and CDR2 FQNEAQ (reference sequence). The CDR3 has 16 residues.

The sample holds a few counts of this clonotype. The chain links TRBV4-2 to TRBJ2-1; D remains ambiguous. The CDR3 runs to 15 residues. V was trimmed by 0 bases and J by 4 bases, leaving 10 bases between them. Germline-derived CDR1 and CDR2 are LGHNA and YNFKEQ. The CDR3 loop is CASSQDPTLYNEQFF. CDR3 nucleotides: TGTGCCAGCAGCCAAGATCCGACATTGTACAATGAGCAGTTCTTC.

Ten or more counts support this clonotype. The chain uses TRBV5-1 and TRBJ2-1, with 10 bases aligning to TRBD2. The CDR3 contains 15 residues. V shed 0 bases and J 7 bases; nucleotides not matched to a gene: 4. Germline lookup yields CDR1 SGHRS and CDR2 YFSETQ. The CDR3 DNA sequence: TGCGCCAGCAGCTTGGTACTAGCGGGAAGAAATGAGCAGTTCTTC. Amino acids: CASSLVLAGRNEQFF. Full variable domain (rest looked up from reference TRBV5-1 and TRBJ2-1): KAGVTQTPRYLIKTRGQQVTLSCSPISGHRSVSWYQQTPGQGLQFLFEYFSETQRNKGNFPGRFSGRQFSNSRSEMNVSTLELGDSALYLCASSLVLAGRNEQFFGPGTRLTVL.

The chain combines TRBV24-1 with TRBJ2-3; TRBD2 matches at 9 bases. V lost 6 bases to trimming and J lost 2 bases; unmatched junction nucleotides: 5. The V gene's germline CDR1 is KGHDR and CDR2 SFDVKD. This CDR3 is 15 amino acids long. The CDR3 nucleotides read TGTGCCACCAGTTCGGCGGGAGGGAACACAGATACGCAGTATTTT. It is translated as CATSSAGGNTDTQYF.

This clonotype was observed a few times. This chain uses TRBV12-3 or TRBV12-4 with TRBJ1-1; D perhaps matches TRBD1 (5 bases). The length of the CDR3 is 15 residues. V lost 6 bases and J 3 bases, leaving 17 bases between the germline ends. This CDR3 is CASRDIRSGDTEAFF. Written as DNA, the CDR3 is TGTGCCAGCAGAGACATACGCTCGGGGGACACTGAAGCTTTCTTT.

This clonotype was seen repeatedly, ten times or more. The chain uses TRBV2 and TRBJ2-2; tentative D call: TRBD2 (6 bases). The germline CDR1 and CDR2 sequences are SNHLY and FYNNEI. With 8 bases removed from V and 1 base from J, the gap between germline ends came to 17 bases. The CDR3 consists of 16 residues. The CDR3 region is CASSDPGGVNTGELFF. The CDR3 DNA reads as TGTGCCAGCTCTGACCCTGGCGGGGTGAACACCGGGGAGCTGTTTTTT.

This clonotype showed up just a few times. V usage is TRBV6-1 and J usage is TRBJ2-7; 8 bases are a match to TRBD2. Germline CDR1 reads MNHNS; CDR2 reads SASEGT. The CDR3 extends over 15 amino acids. V gave up 6 bases and J gave up 7 bases; unmatched junction bases: 14. CDR3 sequence reads: CASSPGGGRWGEQYF. CDR3 bases: TGTGCCAGCAGCCCGGGGGGGGGCCGATGGGGAGAGCAGTACTTC.